This TCR beta chain is drawn from a study of chemoradiotherapy in HPV16-positive cancers. With respect to this clone: The antigen remains undetermined.

TCRdb's table, derived via immunoSEQ multiplex PCR, lists solely in-frame clones and lacks some. The data contain 400 or so clones, around nine tenths of them singletons. Findings of the study overall: Candidate HPV-specific clones and E7-related TCR motifs grew in tumor during treatment.

Over chemoradiotherapy, repertoires were sampled more than once. The clonotype comes from a human donor with HPV-associated anogenital cancer. Sequences were derived from tumor tissue, sampled from a patient who underwent chemoradiotherapy.

The CDR3: CASSPPGTYNEQFF. The CDR3 coding sequence is TGTGCCAGCAGCCCGCCGGGGACCTACAATGAGCAGTTCTTC. The chain employs TRBV5-4 and TRBJ2-1, with D perhaps matching TRBD2 (5 bases). This CDR3 spans 14 amino acids. The germline CDR1 and CDR2 sequences are SGHNT and YYREEE (reference sequence). V was cut by 4 bases and J by 2 bases, with 10 bases left in between.